This record covers a single T cell receptor (beta chain). Its target is unknown. This record comes from a study of cytomegalovirus exposure and HLA in healthy donors. Study-wide points: Presence/absence analyses treated sequencing depth as roughly uniform across donors. HLA allele associations emerged for around 15,000 TCR beta sequences in a later analysis, at 0.05 false discovery rate.

It was with 60 Vbeta and 13 Jbeta primers that the PCR ran. In the authors' methods: A later analysis counted around 80 million unique TCR beta chains, around 10 million shared. The protocol was immunoSEQ multiplex PCR, while the TCRdb copy is restricted to in-frame clones and leaves out a portion. That table furnishes V, J and clone size, whereas the DNA furnished D and trimming. The repertoire holds some 180,000 clones, with roughly 70% as singletons. The J segment lost 5 bases and the V segment lost 3 bases, leaving 7 bases of the junction unmatched. In germline, CDR1 is SGDLS, CDR2 YYNGEE. There are 17 residues in the CDR3.

This rearrangement joins TRBV9 to TRBJ2-2; TRBD2 agrees at 13 bases. The clonotype was recovered from a male donor in good health and CMV-seronegative. Input material: PBMCs. For the CDR3, the DNA is TGTGCCAGCAGCGCCTCCCGACTAGCGGGAGGTACCGGGGAGCTGTTTTTT. Amino acid sequence: CASSASRLAGGTGELFF.